This T cell receptor beta chain was identified during a study of blood T cell repertoires in COVID-19. The method was immunoSEQ multiplex PCR; TCRdb's version includes in-frame clones alone and lacks a portion of them. The data contain 400,000 or so clones, about 87% of them singletons. The V gene's germline CDR1 is GTSNPN and CDR2 SVGIG (reference sequence). CDR3 size: 13 residues. V gave up 5 bases and J gave up 5 bases, with 13 bases separating them. This clonotype originated in a human donor in a cohort sampled during active COVID-19. The chain employs TRBV30 and TRBJ2-1, with D possibly matching TRBD2 (5 bases). What was sequenced was peripheral blood. DNA of the CDR3: TGTGCCTGGGCGAGCGGTTATGACAATGAGCAGTTCTTC. Translated, it gives CAWASGYDNEQFF.